Reported below is one TCR beta chain. The assay was immunoSEQ multiplex PCR, and TCRdb's table has in-frame clones only and misses some. Of roughly 500,000 clones listed, 90% to 96% were seen once; the top ten hold about 0.057%. CDR1 MNHNY and CDR2 SVGAGI come from the germline V gene (reference sequence). This CDR3 is 15 amino acids long. V was trimmed by 2 bases and J by 0 bases, leaving 11 bases between them. The record originates from a study of shared clonotypes between healthy human individuals. All donors qualified as healthy HIV-negative adults and had experienced no recent acute infections or vaccinations.

Sequenced sample: naive CD4+ T cells sorted from blood. Documented subset: CD45RA+ positively selected. The sequence derives from a woman in her twenties or thirties in good health. The chain combines TRBV6-6 with TRBJ2-7; D not certain. CDR3 residues: CASSYVSQSSYEQYF. The CDR3 DNA reads TGTGCCAGCAGTTACGTTAGTCAGAGCTCCTACGAGCAGTACTTC.